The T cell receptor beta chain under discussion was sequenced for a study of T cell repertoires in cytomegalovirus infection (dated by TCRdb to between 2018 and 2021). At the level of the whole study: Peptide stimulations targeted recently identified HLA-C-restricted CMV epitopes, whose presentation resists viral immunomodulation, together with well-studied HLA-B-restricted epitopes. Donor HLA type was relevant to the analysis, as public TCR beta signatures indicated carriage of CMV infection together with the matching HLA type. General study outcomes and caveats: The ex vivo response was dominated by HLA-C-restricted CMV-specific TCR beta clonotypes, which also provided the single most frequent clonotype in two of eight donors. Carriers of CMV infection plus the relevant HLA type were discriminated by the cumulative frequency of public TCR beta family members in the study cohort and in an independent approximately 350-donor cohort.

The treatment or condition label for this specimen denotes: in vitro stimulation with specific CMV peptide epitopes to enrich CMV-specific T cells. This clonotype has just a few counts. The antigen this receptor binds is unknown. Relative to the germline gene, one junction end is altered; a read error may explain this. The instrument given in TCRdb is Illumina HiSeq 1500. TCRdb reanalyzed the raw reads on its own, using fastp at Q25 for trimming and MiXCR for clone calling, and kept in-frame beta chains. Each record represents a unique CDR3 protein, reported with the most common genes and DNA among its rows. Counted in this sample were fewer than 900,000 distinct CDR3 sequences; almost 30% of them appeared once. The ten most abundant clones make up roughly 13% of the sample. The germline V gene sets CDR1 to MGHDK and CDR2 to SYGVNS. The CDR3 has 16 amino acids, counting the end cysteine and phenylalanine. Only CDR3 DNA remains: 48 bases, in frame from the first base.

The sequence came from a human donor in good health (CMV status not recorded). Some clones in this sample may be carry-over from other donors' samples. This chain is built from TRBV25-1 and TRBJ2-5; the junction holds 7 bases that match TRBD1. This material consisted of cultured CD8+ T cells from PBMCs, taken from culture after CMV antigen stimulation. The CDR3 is CASSVGTANYHETQYF. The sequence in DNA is TGTGCCAGCAGTGTCGGGACAGCCAACTACCACGAGACCCAGTACTTC.